This T cell receptor beta chain originates from a study of blood T cell repertoires in COVID-19. Study summary: Acute and convalescent COVID-19 samples came from the United States, Italy and Spain. T cells, B-cell-depleted T cells, or PBMCs provided the cDNA or gDNA that served as material.

In the original workflow: Amplification of reference gene primers was used by the study to estimate nucleated cell counts. Sequenced by immunoSEQ multiplex PCR; TCRdb stores in-frame clones only, minus some. The D gene and trimming were derived from the DNA, and the V and J assignments and clone size from that table. The top ten clones hold 13% of a sample with about 220,000 clones, 80% of them seen once. The CDR3 is 14 residues long. The germline V and J ends were trimmed by 3 bases and 9 bases, with 17 bases remaining between them. Per the germline V gene, CDR1 is MDHEN and CDR2 is SYDVKM. This clone was recorded at least ten times.

The sequence was collected from a human donor in a cohort sampled during active COVID-19. The sequencing sample was made of peripheral blood. J is TRBJ1-2 and V is TRBV28; D is undetermined. The CDR3 DNA reads TGTGCCAGCAGTTTTGCAGGCGCAGGCTTGAGCTACACCTTC. Translated: CASSFAGAGLSYTF.